These 30 T cell receptor beta chains were sequenced from one sample in a study of patients and donors after allogeneic stem cell transplantation. TCRdb recomputed calls from the RT-PCR reads with MiXCR, one row per CDR3 protein. The sample contains about 960,000 distinct CDR3 sequences, roughly 17% of which appear only once. The sample comprised blood, either unsorted or a sorted T cell fraction (not recorded which). Every receptor here comes from a human donor who was either an allogeneic HSCT recipient or a stem cell or donor lymphocyte infusion donor (not recorded which). It is not recorded whose cells these are; they may come from a transplant donor.

The V and J genes are TRBV6-5 and TRBJ2-7; D is unresolved. The CDR3 consists of 10 residues. V lost 8 bases to trimming and J lost 6 bases, with 8 bases between them. Per germline, CDR1 MNHEY and CDR2 SVGAGI. This CDR3 is CASGVIEQYF. In nucleotides, the CDR3 is TGTGCCAGCGGGGTAATCGAGCAGTACTTC.

This CDR3 reads CASSQDRVGSYEQFF. CDR3 DNA: TGTGCCAGCAGCCAAGACAGGGTAGGATCCTATGAGCAGTTCTTC. The chain is built from TRBV3-1 and TRBJ2-1; TRBD1 is a possible D gene (5 bases). Trimming stripped 0 bases from V and 8 bases from J, with 14 bases between. The germline V gene encodes CDR1 LGHDT and CDR2 YNNKEL (reference sequence). This CDR3 has 15 amino acids.

The rearrangement uses TRBV6-1 and TRBJ2-1; the D is unclear. The CDR3 is 12 residues long. V was trimmed by 5 bases and J by 7 bases, leaving 9 bases between them. Germline V gene sequence: CDR1 MNHNS, CDR2 SASEGT. CDR3 sequence: CASSQIGNEQFF. DNA for the CDR3: TGTGCCAGCAGTCAAATCGGTAATGAGCAGTTCTTC.

This clonotype was found a few times. At one boundary the junction diverges from the germline segment, which might be a read error. The V gene is TRBV4-1, the J gene TRBJ2-3; tentative D call: TRBD2 (6 bases). The germline gives CDR1 MGHRA, CDR2 YSYEKL. CDR3 length: 16 residues. Written as DNA, the CDR3 is TGCGCCAGCAGCCAAGATTCCGGGAGTGGCGCAGATACACAGTATTTT. Residues: CASSQDSGSGADTQYF.

For this clonotype: The final CDR3 position lacks the conserved phenylalanine or tryptophan, pointing to a likely read error. V and J are TRBV3-1 and TRBJ2-2, with TRBD1 matching over 11 bases. The trim removed 1 base at V and 5 bases at J, leaving 6 bases unmatched. Germline V gene data show CDR1 as LGHDT and CDR2 as YNNKEL (reference sequence). The CDR3 is 17 residues long. CDR3 amino acids: CASSQVFGTGGTGELFL. The CDR3 region has the DNA TGTGCCAGCAGCCAAGTTTTTGGGACAGGGGGAACCGGGGAGCTGTTTCTT.

The J gene is TRBJ2-7, the V gene TRBV29-1; the match to TRBD2 covers 10 bases. The germline gives CDR1 SQVTM, CDR2 ANQGSEA. With V trimmed by 4 bases and J by 7 bases, 16 bases remained unmatched. The CDR3 covers 16 residues. The CDR3 here is CSVATSGVPPLMEQYF. The DNA for the CDR3 is TGCAGCGTTGCCACTAGCGGGGTCCCTCCATTGATGGAGCAGTACTTC.

The J gene is TRBJ1-6, the V gene TRBV4-3; 7 nucleotides align to TRBD1. V shed 4 bases, J shed 3 bases, and the junction held 6 bases outside the gene matches. From germline, CDR1 is LGHNA and CDR2 YSLEER. This CDR3 is 16 amino acids long. CDR3 nucleotide sequence: TGCGCCAGCAGCCGAGCCGGGACAGACTATAATTCACCCCTCCACTTT. Translating gives CASSRAGTDYNSPLHF.

V gene TRBV6-2 or TRBV6-3 combines with J gene TRBJ2-3; 13 nucleotides match TRBD2. Unmatched junction bases numbered 9, after V lost 6 bases and J lost 6 bases. This CDR3 contains 16 residues. CDR1 and CDR2 (germline): MNHEY, SVGEGT. The chain's CDR3 is CASSARLAGGTDTQYF. In DNA, the CDR3 is TGTGCCAGCAGCGCCAGACTAGCGGGAGGAACGGATACGCAGTATTTT.

This clonotype was counted a few times. The chain carries TRBV5-1 and TRBJ2-2; D is uncertain. In germline, CDR1 is SGHRS, CDR2 YFSETQ. Deletions cut 1 base from V and 2 bases from J, with 9 bases between. This CDR3 contains 15 residues. The CDR3 sequence is CASSLLWINTGELFF. The CDR3 nucleotides read TGCGCCAGCAGCTTGTTATGGATTAACACCGGGGAGCTGTTTTTT.

This chain uses TRBV24-1 with TRBJ1-5; no reliable D call. The CDR3 contains 18 residues. CDR1 KGHDR and CDR2 SFDVKD come from the germline V gene. V was pared by 4 bases and J by 6 bases, with 24 bases between. The CDR3 region has the DNA TGTGCCACCAGTGACCCCACACGGACCGGCGGGTTGAGTCAGCCCCAGCATTTT. Translation: CATSDPTRTGGLSQPQHF.

This chain joins TRBV24-1 and TRBJ2-3; D remains ambiguous. The CDR3 has 12 residues. CDR1 and CDR2 (germline): KGHDR, SFDVKD. V dropped 3 bases and J dropped 10 bases, with 10 bases sitting between them. The CDR3 loop is CATSDARGAQYF. The CDR3 DNA is TGTGCCACCAGTGATGCCCGAGGTGCGCAGTATTTT.

This clonotype was seen only a few times. The rearrangement joins TRBV24-1 to TRBJ2-5; D might be TRBD2 (5 bases). The CDR3 is 14 amino acids. The ends were cut back, 5 bases at V and 4 bases at J, with 13 bases in the middle. CDR1 and CDR2 (germline): KGHDR, SFDVKD. The CDR3 sequence: CATSAEGARETQYF. CDR3 sequence (DNA): TGTGCCACCAGTGCTGAGGGCGCGCGAGAGACCCAGTACTTC.

There are a few counts of this clonotype. This chain links TRBV9 with TRBJ1-3; TRBD1 might be the D (5 bases). The CDR3 runs to 16 residues. V was cut by 4 bases and J by 3 bases, with 17 bases left in between. Germline assignment: CDR1 SGDLS and CDR2 YYNGEE. The CDR3 region has the DNA TGTGCCAGCAGCTTGGGGGGATCCCGGGGTGGAAACACCATATATTTT. Its translation is CASSLGGSRGGNTIYF. Filled out from reference TRBV9 and TRBJ1-3, the complete variable domain reads DSGVTQTPKHLITATGQRVTLRCSPRSGDLSVYWYQQSLDQGLQFLIQYYNGEERAKGNILERFSAQQFPDLHSELNLSSLELGDSALYFCASSLGGSRGGNTIYFGEGSWLTVV.

This clonotype was seen more than once but under ten times. The V and J genes are TRBV29-1 and TRBJ1-2, with a tentative D call TRBD1 (5 bases). Germline V lookup: CDR1 SQVTM, CDR2 ANQGSEA. The CDR3 length is 16 residues. Trimming took off 0 bases at V and 6 bases at J, with 20 bases between the two ends. CDR3 amino acids: CSVEDSLLGRAHGYTF. The CDR3 nucleotides are TGCAGCGTTGAAGATTCGCTTTTGGGACGGGCGCATGGCTACACCTTC.

The chain is built from TRBV3-1 and TRBJ1-1; D possibly corresponds to TRBD1 (5 bases). Germline V CDR1 and CDR2: LGHDT, YNNKEL (reference sequence). CDR3 length: 14 residues. V lost 3 bases and J 2 bases, leaving 10 bases between the germline ends. The CDR3 sequence is CASSQYRTNTEAFF. In nucleotides, the CDR3 is TGTGCCAGCAGCCAGTACAGGACCAACACTGAAGCTTTCTTT.

This clonotype was picked up a small number of times. The chain recombines TRBV5-1 with TRBJ1-2; tentatively, D is TRBD1 (5 bases). The V gene lost 4 bases and the J gene lost 9 bases, with 10 bases spanning the gap. The CDR3 has 11 amino acids. Germline V lookup: CDR1 SGHRS, CDR2 YFSETQ. The CDR3 sequence is CASSMGVSYTF. The CDR3 DNA is TGCGCCAGCAGCATGGGGGTGAGCTACACCTTC.

J is TRBJ2-5 and V is TRBV6-2 or TRBV6-3; D is unresolved. The germline V gene has CDR1 MNHEY and CDR2 SVGEGT. The V end lost 7 bases, the J end lost 1 base, and 7 bases lay between the germline ends. The CDR3 length is 12 residues. CDR3 bases: TGTGCCAGCAAACGACCCCAAGAGACCCAGTACTTC. Translated, it gives CASKRPQETQYF.

This clonotype has a count of ten or more. The chain combines TRBV12-3 or TRBV12-4 with TRBJ1-1; no clear D gene. The CDR3 totals 13 residues. V gave up 8 bases and J gave up 4 bases, with 14 bases separating them. The CDR3 DNA follows: TGTGCCAGCCGCATAAATCCCCCCACTGAAGCTTTCTTT. It is translated as CASRINPPTEAFF.

Note on this clonotype: A much more abundant neighbour one base away suggests this may be a read error. V gene TRBV5-1 combines with J gene TRBJ2-2, with D possibly TRBD1 on 5 matching bases. The CDR3 totals 14 residues. Germline lookup yields CDR1 SGHRS and CDR2 YFSETQ. Trimming stripped 4 bases from V and 4 bases from J, with 11 bases between. The DNA of the CDR3 is TGCGCCAGCAGCGCCAGACAGACCACCGGGGAGCTGTTTTTT. Translation gives CASSARQTTGELFF.

CDR3: CASSPPGHVETQYF. Here the CDR3 DNA reads TGTGCCAGCAGCCCCCCGGGACACGTGGAGACCCAGTACTTC. The gene calls are TRBV7-9 and TRBJ2-5, with a tentative D call TRBD1 (6 bases). V shed 5 bases and J shed 5 bases, with 15 bases lying between them. The CDR3 is made up of 14 amino acids. Germline assignment: CDR1 SEHNR and CDR2 FQNEAQ (reference sequence).

J is TRBJ1-6 and V is TRBV2; unclear D gene. The ends were cut back, 8 bases at V and 0 bases at J, with 11 bases in the middle. The CDR3 runs 15 residues. The germline V gene encodes CDR1 SNHLY and CDR2 FYNNEI. The DNA for the CDR3 is TGTGCCAGCGCCCAGTCTTCCTCCTATAATTCACCCCTCCACTTT. Amino acid sequence: CASAQSSSYNSPLHF.

This clonotype was picked up a small number of times. The chain combines TRBV12-3 or TRBV12-4 with TRBJ1-1; 9 bases map to TRBD1. This CDR3 contains 14 residues. V lost 7 bases and J lost 5; bases outside the gene matches: 8. The chain's CDR3 is CASKIQGAGTEAFF. CDR3 nucleotides: TGTGCCAGCAAGATACAGGGGGCAGGAACTGAAGCTTTCTTT.

This rearrangement joins TRBV5-1 to TRBJ2-1, with D tentatively TRBD1 (5 bases). Between the trimmed V and J ends, which lost 4 bases and 8 bases, there was a span of 19 bases. The CDR3 covers 15 residues. Germline CDR1 reads SGHRS; CDR2 reads YFSETQ. The CDR3 reads CASSLDMGNIYEQFF. CDR3 nucleotide sequence: TGCGCCAGCAGCCTGGACATGGGAAATATCTATGAGCAGTTCTTC. Full variable domain (remainder filled in from reference TRBV5-1 and TRBJ2-1): KAGVTQTPRYLIKTRGQQVTLSCSPISGHRSVSWYQQTPGQGLQFLFEYFSETQRNKGNFPGRFSGRQFSNSRSEMNVSTLELGDSALYLCASSLDMGNIYEQFFGPGTRLTVL.

This clonotype showed up just a few times. V is TRBV4-2 and J is TRBJ2-7, with 8 positions matching TRBD2. CDR1 and CDR2 from the germline V gene are LGHNA and YNFKEQ. Trimming cost V 0 bases and J 2 bases; bases outside gene matches: 9. The CDR3 consists of 17 residues. The CDR3 DNA reads as TGTGCCAGCAGCCAAGAATGGCGGGGGGCCACAACCTACGAGCAGTACTTC. This translates into CASSQEWRGATTYEQYF.

A few counts support this clonotype. The chain has TRBV5-6 and TRBJ1-2; 8 positions match TRBD1. V shed 4 bases and J 8 bases; nucleotides not matched to a gene: 10. The length of the CDR3 is 14 residues. Per the germline V gene, CDR1 is SGHDT and CDR2 is YYEEEE. CDR3 nucleotides: TGTGCCAGCAGCCCGACTTCAGGGGGCCAGGGCTACACCTTC. Translating it yields CASSPTSGGQGYTF.

This clonotype appeared a few times. At one of its ends the junction is not consistent with the germline gene, which may arise from a read error. The chain couples TRBV20-1 to TRBJ2-7; D is unclear. Germline V lookup: CDR1 DFQATT, CDR2 SNEGSKA (reference sequence). The CDR3 has 13 residues. The CDR3 protein is CSAGDQLPYEQYF. As DNA, the CDR3 is TGCAGTGCTGGAGACCAACTCCCCTACGAGCAGTACTTC.

The V gene is TRBV6-2 or TRBV6-3, the J gene TRBJ1-1, with 7 bases lining up with TRBD1. Trimming took 7 bases from V and 3 from J; bases not matched to a gene: 14. The CDR3 length is 16 residues. From germline, CDR1 is MNHEY and CDR2 SVGEGT. Written as DNA, the CDR3 is TGTGCCAGCATCGAACTAATACAGGGGATAGACACTGAAGCTTTCTTT. Translating gives CASIELIQGIDTEAFF.

The chain joins TRBV2 to TRBJ1-1, with D tentatively TRBD1 (6 bases). CDR1 is SNHLY and CDR2 is FYNNEI in the germline V gene. V gave up 6 bases and J gave up 5 bases, with 19 bases separating them. The CDR3 has 15 residues. The CDR3 DNA follows: TGTGCCAGCAGCTTGAGGGACACTCTGGGAACTGAAGCTTTCTTT. Amino acids: CASSLRDTLGTEAFF.

The chain employs TRBV7-2 and TRBJ2-3; tentatively, D is TRBD2 (5 bases). The V end was cut by 1 base, the J end by 2 bases, with 13 bases between. Germline assignment: CDR1 SGHTA and CDR2 FQGNSA. This CDR3 is built from 16 residues. The CDR3 loop is CASSLGEGLNTDTQYF. The CDR3 coding sequence is TGTGCCAGCAGCTTAGGAGAAGGACTCAACACAGATACGCAGTATTTT.

Remarks on this clonotype: At one end, the junction sequence differs from germline, possibly due to a read error. This chain joins TRBV11-2 and TRBJ1-1; D may be TRBD1 (5 bases). Looked up from germline, CDR1 is SGHAT and CDR2 is FQNNGV. The CDR3 has 15 amino acids. The CDR3 region is CASSSVRGVETEVFF. CDR3 nucleotide sequence: TGTGCCAGCAGCTCCGTGCGGGGGGTTGAGACTGAAGTTTTCTTT.